Sequencing of this T cell receptor (beta chain) was carried out in a study of CD8 T cells in ankylosing spondylitis. Using quantitative 5'-RACE with molecular barcodes, the authors made TCR beta libraries. TCRdb used MiXCR to reprocess the 5' RACE reads, holding one entry per CDR3 protein. The sample holds hundreds of thousands of distinct CDR3 sequences, approximately 12% seen once. This clonotype was counted ten times or more. Its cognate antigen is unknown. The study's findings and limits: Significant enrichment of disease-linked clones was reported in matched ankylosing spondylitis synovial fluid. There were earlier reports of some motif variants in reactive arthritis synovial fluid and blood. A TCR beta motif of roughly 8 highly homologous variants seemed to mark ankylosing spondylitis blood.

This CDR3 has 13 amino acids. V was pared by 7 bases and J by 5 bases, with 15 bases between. Germline CDR1 SQVTM, CDR2 ANQGSEA. What was sequenced was blood, either unsorted or a sorted T cell fraction (not recorded which). The sequence came from a male donor with ankylosing spondylitis. V gene TRBV29-1 combines with J gene TRBJ1-5, with unresolved D. The chain's CDR3 is CSALADGDQPQHF. In nucleotides, the CDR3 is TGCAGCGCTTTAGCAGACGGGGATCAGCCCCAGCATTTT.